Sequencing of this T cell receptor (beta chain) was carried out in a study of T cell responses to AZD1222 COVID-19 vaccine. Trimming stripped 2 bases from V and 8 bases from J, with 13 bases between. This CDR3 has 15 amino acids. Germline CDR1 and CDR2: LGHDT and YNNKEL (reference sequence). Sequenced by immunoSEQ multiplex PCR; TCRdb stores in-frame clones only, minus some. Seen here are around 120,000 clones, 84% observed once, and the top ten hold around 27%. The chain is built from TRBV3-1 (or the pseudogene TRBV3-2) and TRBJ1-6, with D possibly TRBD1 on 6 matching bases. Sequences were derived from peripheral blood, sampled 28 days after the second AZD1222 dose. This receptor was taken from an adult who received the AZD1222 COVID-19 vaccine. The CDR3 DNA reads TGTGCCAGCAGCCAATTGGGGGGCCCTGATTCACCCCTCCACTTT. This gives the protein CASSQLGGPDSPLHF.